The clone carrying this T cell receptor (beta chain) was seen only once. The sample belongs to a study of blood T cell repertoires in COVID-19. Produced via immunoSEQ multiplex PCR; TCRdb's table is partial and in-frame only. The data show 150,000 or so clones, 65% to 90% seen once. The CDR3 is made up of 13 amino acids. CDR1 and CDR2 from the germline V gene are GTSNPN and SVGIG (reference sequence). The V gene lost 4 bases and the J gene lost 1 base, with 10 bases spanning the gap. This rearrangement joins TRBV30 to TRBJ1-1; D is ambiguous. The receptor was isolated from a man over 45 who had recovered from COVID-19. The sequenced material came from PBMCs or T cells enriched from blood (not recorded which). The CDR3: CAWTPTSNTEAFF. DNA for the CDR3: TGTGCCTGGACCCCAACATCGAACACTGAAGCTTTCTTT. The whole variable domain, remainder taken from reference TRBV30 and TRBJ1-1, is SQTIHQWPATLVQPVGSPLSLECTVEGTSNPNLYWYRQAAGRGLQLLFYSVGIGQISSEVPQNLSASRPQDRQFILSSKKLLLSDSGFYLCAWTPTSNTEAFFGQGTRLTVV.